These 11 T cell receptor beta chains originate from one sample sequenced in a study of shared clonotypes between healthy human individuals. TCRdb keeps only in-frame clones here, not all; method: immunoSEQ multiplex PCR. The repertoire consists of about 750,000 clones, with about 92% occurring once and the leading ten covering about 25%. Naivety among CD8 cells was defined by CD45RO negativity and positive CCR7 selection, thereby excluding terminally differentiated effector memory CD45RA+ cells. The sample consisted of naive CD8+ T cells sorted from blood. These receptors came from a man between 25 and 39 years old in good health.

This chain connects TRBV28 to TRBJ2-7; a possible D gene is TRBD1 (5 bases). The germline V gene has CDR1 MDHEN and CDR2 SYDVKM. The CDR3 extends over 12 amino acids. V was shortened by 5 bases and J by 3 bases, with 8 bases between the two germline ends. The CDR3 loop is CASSTTDYEQYF. CDR3 coding DNA: TGTGCCAGCAGTACGACAGACTACGAGCAGTACTTC.

The rearrangement links TRBV4-1 to TRBJ1-5; no reliable D call. The V end lost 3 bases, the J end lost 7 bases, and 16 bases lay between the germline ends. The length of the CDR3 is 15 residues. CDR1 and CDR2 from the germline V gene are MGHRA and YSYEKL. CDR3 protein: CASSQGISGHQPQHF. The DNA of the CDR3 is TGCGCCAGCAGCCAGGGAATCTCCGGTCACCAGCCCCAGCATTTT.

Written as DNA, the CDR3 is TGTGCCAGCAGGGACAGGGGGCGGCACACTGAAGCTTTCTTT. The encoded protein is CASRDRGRHTEAFF. The chain uses TRBV6-5 and TRBJ1-1, with 11 bases aligning to TRBD1. CDR3 length: 14 amino acids. With 6 bases clipped from V and 3 bases from J, the junction kept 3 bases outside the gene matches. In germline, CDR1 is MNHEY, CDR2 SVGAGI.

The chain combines TRBV15 with TRBJ2-2, with 13 bases fitting TRBD2. J lost 8 bases, V lost 5 bases, and 11 bases had no gene match. Germline CDR1 LNHNV, CDR2 YYDKDF (reference sequence). The CDR3 sequence is 17 residues long. The CDR3: CATSGGTSGIRVGELFF. The CDR3, as DNA: TGTGCCACCAGCGGGGGGACTAGCGGGATTAGAGTGGGGGAGCTGTTTTTT.

The chain couples TRBV29-1 to TRBJ2-7, with a weak D call TRBD1 (6 bases). Trimming removed 3 bases at V and 6 bases at J, with 21 bases between. This CDR3 contains 15 residues. CDR1 is SQVTM, CDR2 ANQGSEA, per germline. The CDR3 region is CSVDIPGQGLGEQYF. The CDR3 nucleotides are TGCAGCGTTGACATACCGGGACAAGGCCTGGGCGAGCAGTACTTC.

The chain is built from TRBV6-5 and TRBJ1-3, with D hard to call. The CDR3 covers 10 residues. The V and J ends lost 10 bases and 4 bases respectively, with 5 bases between them. Germline-derived CDR1 and CDR2 are MNHEY and SVGAGI. Written as DNA, the CDR3 is TGTGCCACTGTAGGAAACACCATATATTTT. This encodes CATVGNTIYF.

Note on this clone: A much larger clonotype is one base distant, so this may be a read error. The rearrangement links TRBV6-5 to TRBJ2-1; 10 bases are a match to TRBD2. V lost 5 bases to trimming and J lost 0 bases; unmatched junction nucleotides: 1. Germline CDR1 reads MNHEY; CDR2 reads SVGAGI. The CDR3 runs 15 residues. This chain's CDR3 is CASSPSGGSYNEQFF. CDR3 DNA: TGTGCCAGCAGTCCTAGCGGGGGCTCCTACAATGAGCAGTTCTTC.

The chain couples TRBV13 to TRBJ2-7, with 9 bases matching TRBD2. The CDR3 sequence is 16 residues long. Germline V CDR1 and CDR2: PRHDT, FYEKMQ (reference sequence). The V and J ends lost 0 bases and 1 base, in that order; junction bases with no gene match: 4. The CDR3 reads CASSLGLAGQSYEQYF. For the CDR3, the DNA is TGTGCCAGCAGCTTAGGCCTAGCGGGGCAATCCTACGAGCAGTACTTC.

The chain carries TRBV27 and TRBJ2-7, with TRBD2 identical over 9 bases. Per germline, CDR1 MNHEY and CDR2 SMNVEV (reference sequence). The CDR3 runs to 15 residues. The J segment lost 3 bases and the V segment lost 3 bases, leaving 6 bases of the junction unmatched. The CDR3: CASSFLAGTRYEQYF. Here the CDR3 DNA reads TGTGCCAGCAGTTTTCTAGCGGGAACCCGCTACGAGCAGTACTTC.

The chain recombines TRBV29-1 with TRBJ2-1; maybe TRBD1 (6 bases). Trimming cost V 0 bases and J 14 bases, with 14 bases left between them. The CDR3 consists of 12 residues. Germline V CDR1 and CDR2: SQVTM, ANQGSEA. The chain's CDR3 is CSVEEGDTTEFF. Written as DNA, the CDR3 is TGCAGCGTTGAAGAGGGGGACACCACGGAGTTCTTC.

The chain carries TRBV7-2 and TRBJ2-7, with 7 bases aligning to TRBD1. Germline CDR1 reads SGHTA; CDR2 reads FQGNSA. This CDR3 has 15 amino acids. V lost 3 bases, J lost 2 bases, and 7 bases stayed unmatched. The CDR3 region is CASSLAAQGAYEQYF. The CDR3 region has the DNA TGTGCCAGCAGCTTGGCGGCGCAGGGGGCCTACGAGCAGTACTTC.